This entry lists 24 T cell receptor beta chains sequenced from one sample in a study of tissue T cells after allogeneic stem cell transplantation. Time point noted: mouse harvest day 7 after allogeneic transplant. Each mouse received 10^7 T-cell-depleted marrow cells plus 10^6 splenic CD5+ T cells by tail vein. The assay was immunoSEQ multiplex PCR, and TCRdb's table has in-frame clones only and misses some. The sample yields around 5,000 clones, approximately 45% seen once. Sequences were obtained from skin. The receptors stem from a female BALB/c mouse given C57BL/6 T cells with graft-versus-host disease after an allogeneic hematopoietic cell transplant.

As concerns this clone: Germline and genes here are mouse. The DNA ends 1 residue before the CDR3 does, and the rest of the CDR3 is filled in from the germline J gene. The chain recombines TRBV16 with TRBJ1-3; D may be TRBD1 (5 bases). The V and J ends lost 1 base and 2 bases respectively, with 9 bases between them. The CDR3 covers 15 residues. CDR1 SGHSA and CDR2 FRNQAP come from the germline V gene. Incomplete CDR3 DNA: TGTGCAAGCAGCTTAGCGCCAGGGACTGGAAATACGCTCTAT. Translating it yields CASSLAPGTGNTLY. The whole CDR3 region reads CASSLAPGTGNTLYF.

On this clone itself: Gene names are mouse gene names. The read is 1 residue too short to cover the CDR3 end, so that end is filled in from the germline J gene. The chain couples TRBV29 to TRBJ1-5; D is perhaps TRBD1 (5 bases). The CDR3 has 12 amino acids. V shed 9 bases and J shed 3 bases, with 9 bases lying between them. Germline CDR1 and CDR2: MSHET and SYDVDS. CDR3 sequence reads: CASDSSNQAPLF. The covered CDR3 bases are TGTGCTAGTGACAGTTCCAACCAGGCTCCGCTT.

On this clone: The gene names given are mouse names. Coverage ceases 1 residue before the CDR3 finishes, and the germline J gene fills in the end. J is TRBJ2-2 and V is TRBV3, with a tentative D call TRBD1 (6 bases). The CDR3 totals 15 residues. Per germline, CDR1 SNHLY and CDR2 FYNGKV (reference sequence). V was trimmed by 2 bases and J by 4 bases, leaving 11 bases between them. The CDR3 bases that were read are TGTGCCAGCAGCTTAAACAGGGCGGGCACCGGGCAGCTCTAC. Amino acids: CASSLNRAGTGQLY. The complete CDR3 protein is CASSLNRAGTGQLYF. The full variable domain, its missing parts supplied by reference TRBV3 and TRBJ2-2, is GPKVLQIPSHQIIDMGQMVTLNCDPVSNHLYFYWYKQILGQQMEFLVNFYNGKVMEKSKLFKDQFSVERPDGSYFTLKIQPTALEDSAVYFCASSLNRAGTGQLYFGEGSKLTVL.

Concerning this clone itself: Gene names are the mouse ones. Incomplete CDR3 DNA: TGTGCTAGCAGTTTGGCTGGGGGGTATGAACAGTAC. Translating gives CASSLAGGYEQY. The full CDR3 reads CASSLAGGYEQYF. This chain links TRBV29 with TRBJ2-7; 8 bases align to TRBD2. The sequence runs out 1 residue before the end of the CDR3; the remainder is reconstructed from the germline J gene. Germline-derived CDR1 and CDR2 are MSHET and SYDVDS. The V segment lost 3 bases and the J segment 4 bases; nucleotides outside the gene matches: 2. CDR3 length equals 13 residues. The full variable domain, in which reference TRBV29 and TRBJ2-7 provide the parts outside the CDR3, is DMKVTQMPRYLIKRMGENVLLECGQDMSHETMYWYRQDPGLGLQLIYISYDVDSNSEGDIPKGYRVSRKKREHFSLILDSAKTNQTSVYFCASSLAGGYEQYFGPGTRLTVL.

This clone was seen a handful of times. Mouse gene names and germline throughout. The CDR3 end lies 1 residue beyond the end of the read and is filled in from the germline J gene. The chain joins TRBV26 to TRBJ1-5, with D unclear. The germline V gene encodes CDR1 KGHPV and CDR2 FQNQEV (reference sequence). The CDR3 covers 14 residues. The ends were cut back, 4 bases at V and 0 bases at J, with 7 bases in the middle. The sequenced part of the CDR3 DNA is TGTGCCAGCAGTCGACAAAATAACAACCAGGCTCCGCTT. Residues: CASSRQNNNQAPL. The full CDR3 protein is CASSRQNNNQAPLF. Variable domain in full (rest from reference TRBV26 and TRBJ1-5): NSKVIQTPRYLVKGQGQKAKMRCIPEKGHPVVFWYQQNKNNEFKFLINFQNQEVLQQIDMTEKRFSAECPSNSPCSLEIQSSEAGDSALYLCASSRQNNNQAPLFGEGTRLSVL.

This clone turned up a few times. The gene names given are mouse names. Sequencing ends 1 residue short of the CDR3 end; the germline J gene provides the rest. The V and J genes are TRBV13-1 and TRBJ2-7; perhaps TRBD1 as D (5 bases). This CDR3 region has 14 residues. The germline gives CDR1 NSHNY, CDR2 SYGAGN. V lost 1 base to trimming and J lost 4 bases, with 12 bases between them. CDR3 in amino acids: CASSDSGRGYEQYF. The CDR3 bases that were read are TGTGCCAGCAGTGATTCCGGGAGGGGATATGAACAGTAC.

This clone was seen only a few times. Genes here carry mouse names. The CDR3 end falls 1 residue outside the read, so it is completed with the germline J gene. V and J are TRBV16 and TRBJ2-1, with 9 positions matching TRBD1. The V gene end was trimmed by 5 bases and the J gene end by 4 bases; junction bases not matched to a gene: 6. The CDR3 is 15 residues long. The germline CDR1 and CDR2 sequences are SGHSA and FRNQAP. The CDR3 spells CASSPRDREYAEQFF. CDR3 DNA, as far as it was read: TGTGCAAGCAGCCCCCGGGACAGGGAATATGCTGAGCAGTTC.

Notes on this clone: Gene and germline names: mouse. Sequencing ends 1 residue short of the CDR3 end; the germline J gene provides the rest. The chain employs TRBV31 and TRBJ2-7; 9 bases are a match to TRBD2. Per the germline V gene, CDR1 is GKSSPN and CDR2 is SITVG. Trimming removed 0 bases from V and 3 bases from J; junction bases left unmatched: 3. The CDR3 sequence is 14 residues long. CDR3 DNA, as far as it was read: TGTGCCTGGAGTCTAGGGACTGGGAGCTATGAACAGTAC. It translates to CAWSLGTGSYEQY. The entire CDR3 is CAWSLGTGSYEQYF.

Comments on this clone: Genes and germline come from the mouse. The CDR3 end falls 1 residue outside the read, so it is completed with the germline J gene. V is TRBV16 and J is TRBJ2-4; TRBD1 matches 10 bases. Germline values: CDR1 SGHSA, CDR2 FRNQAP. There are 16 residues in the CDR3. V lost 2 bases to trimming and J lost 2 bases; unmatched junction nucleotides: 4. The CDR3 spells CASSLPGQGHQNTLYF. The sequenced part of the CDR3 DNA is TGTGCAAGCAGCTTACCGGGACAGGGGCATCAAAACACCTTGTAC.

Note on this clone: Genes here carry mouse names. The CDR3 end falls 1 residue outside the read, so it is completed with the germline J gene. This chain connects TRBV26 to TRBJ2-3; 8 bases are a match to TRBD2. The J segment lost 0 bases and the V segment lost 2 bases, leaving 7 bases of the junction unmatched. Per germline, CDR1 KGHPV and CDR2 FQNQEV (reference sequence). This CDR3 has 17 amino acids. CDR3 amino acids: CASSLGWGAPSAETLYF. CDR3 DNA, as far as it was read: TGTGCCAGCAGTCTGGGCTGGGGGGCCCCTAGTGCAGAAACGCTGTAT. Supplemented by reference TRBV26 and TRBJ2-3, the full variable domain reads NSKVIQTPRYLVKGQGQKAKMRCIPEKGHPVVFWYQQNKNNEFKFLINFQNQEVLQQIDMTEKRFSAECPSNSPCSLEIQSSEAGDSALYLCASSLGWGAPSAETLYFGSGTRLTVL.

Of note for this clone: Gene names follow the mouse nomenclature. The read ends 1 residue before the CDR3 terminus; that terminus is restored from the germline J gene. The chain couples TRBV23 to TRBJ1-1; the D call of TRBD1 is as the table states it, not checked on the DNA. The CDR3 runs to 13 residues. Germline CDR1 KGHTA, CDR2 FQNQQP. The sequenced part of the CDR3 DNA is TGCTCCAGCTCCAACAGGGCCGACACAGAAGTCTTC. Encoded protein: CSSSNRADTEVF. The full CDR3 sequence reads CSSSNRADTEVFF.

There are a few counts of this clone. Genes here carry mouse names. The CDR3 goes on 1 residue after the read ends, and that part is filled in from the germline J gene. The chain combines TRBV23 with TRBJ1-2; the D call in the table, TRBD1, was not verified against the DNA. The CDR3 has 14 amino acids. Germline CDR1 KGHTA, CDR2 FQNQQP. CDR3 sequence reads: CSSSPRGQGSDYTF. The sequenced CDR3 bases are TGCTCCAGCAGTCCCCGGGGACAGGGATCCGACTACACC. The full variable domain, completed using reference TRBV23 and TRBJ1-2, is DAAVTQKPRYLIKMKGQEAEMKCIPEKGHTAVFWYQQKQSKELKFLIYFQNQQPLDQIDMVKERFSAVCPSSSLCSLGIRTCEAEDSALYLCSSSPRGQGSDYTFGSGTRLLVI.

This clone has a handful of counts. Mouse germline and gene names are used. The read is 1 residue too short to cover the CDR3 end, so that end is filled in from the germline J gene. V is TRBV19 and J is TRBJ1-4; possibly TRBD1 for D (5 bases). Trimming removed 4 bases at V and 0 bases at J, with 10 bases between. Germline lookup yields CDR1 FNHDT and CDR2 SITEND (reference sequence). The CDR3 loop spans 15 amino acids. CDR3 DNA (partial): TGTGCCAGCAGTCTGACAGTCCTTTCCAACGAAAGATTATTT. Its translation is CASSLTVLSNERLF. The complete CDR3 protein is CASSLTVLSNERLFF.

This clone was counted only a few times. Genes and germline come from the mouse. Read coverage stops 1 residue before the CDR3 terminus; the germline J gene supplies the remainder. The V gene is TRBV13-3, the J gene TRBJ2-5; no clear D gene. The CDR3 is 13 amino acids. V lost 3 bases to trimming and J lost 0 bases, with 5 bases between them. Germline values: CDR1 NNHDY, CDR2 SYVADS. The CDR3 reads CASSVGNQDTQYF. The covered CDR3 bases are TGTGCCAGCAGTGTAGGGAACCAAGACACCCAGTAC.

This clone was seen a handful of times. Each gene name is a mouse one. The observed sequence ends 1 residue before the CDR3 terminus, with the missing tail filled in from the germline J gene. This chain connects TRBV16 to TRBJ2-7, with TRBD2 matching 10 bases. The ends lost 2 bases at V and 3 bases at J; junction bases unmatched: 1. The CDR3 runs 14 residues. Germline-derived CDR1 and CDR2 are SGHSA and FRNQAP. The CDR3 is CASSLTGGDYEQYF. The covered CDR3 bases are TGTGCAAGCAGCTTAACTGGGGGGGACTATGAACAGTAC.

This clone was detected a few times. Gene labels here are mouse ones. The read stops 1 residue short of the end of the CDR3; the missing end is completed from the germline J gene. The chain couples TRBV26 to TRBJ2-1; D is perhaps TRBD1 or TRBD2 (5 bases each). CDR1 is KGHPV, CDR2 FQNQEV, per germline (reference sequence). This CDR3 has 13 residues. The V and J ends lost 4 bases and 6 bases respectively, with 10 bases between them. CDR3 amino acids: CASSPGTGAEQFF. CDR3 DNA, as far as it was read: TGTGCCAGCAGTCCCGGGACGGGTGCTGAGCAGTTC.

Worth noting for this clone: Gene names are the mouse ones. Read sequence stops 1 residue before the CDR3 end, and the germline J gene provides the missing end. This sequence joins TRBV3 and TRBJ1-4, with D uncertain. In germline, CDR1 is SNHLY, CDR2 FYNGKV (reference sequence). The CDR3 covers 14 residues. Trimming took off 1 base at V and 4 bases at J, with 7 bases between the two ends. CDR3 protein: CASSLGARNERLFF. The sequenced CDR3 bases are TGTGCCAGCAGCTTAGGGGCCCGCAACGAAAGATTATTT. The full variable domain, its missing parts supplied by reference TRBV3 and TRBJ1-4, is GPKVLQIPSHQIIDMGQMVTLNCDPVSNHLYFYWYKQILGQQMEFLVNFYNGKVMEKSKLFKDQFSVERPDGSYFTLKIQPTALEDSAVYFCASSLGARNERLFFGHGTKLSVL.

Of note for this clone: Mouse gene names apply. The read halts 1 residue ahead of the CDR3 end, with the missing end drawn from the germline J gene. The genes are TRBV26 and TRBJ1-2, with D perhaps matching TRBD1 (6 bases). Germline CDR1 is KGHPV and CDR2 is FQNQEV (reference sequence). V lost 0 bases to trimming and J lost 4 bases, with 6 bases between them. This CDR3 has 13 residues. The CDR3 protein is CASSLSGASDYTF. CDR3 bases read: TGTGCCAGCAGTCTGTCGGGGGCCTCCGACTACACC.

Points on this clone: Here the gene names and germline are mouse. The DNA ends 1 residue before the CDR3 does, and the rest of the CDR3 is filled in from the germline J gene. The gene calls are TRBV2 and TRBJ1-1; the D gene is possibly TRBD1 (5 bases). CDR1 and CDR2 from the germline V gene are LGHNA and YSYQKL. Trimming took off 0 bases at V and 3 bases at J, with 8 bases between the two ends. This CDR3 contains 14 residues. Incomplete CDR3 DNA: TGTGCCAGCAGCCAAGATCGGGGCTACACAGAAGTCTTC. It codes for CASSQDRGYTEVF. The whole CDR3 region reads CASSQDRGYTEVFF.

Concerning this clone itself: The germline and genes are mouse ones. The sequenced fragment ends 1 residue before the CDR3 boundary, so the rest is inferred from the germline J gene. The V and J genes are TRBV26 and TRBJ2-5; no reliable D call. Germline-derived CDR1 and CDR2 are KGHPV and FQNQEV (reference sequence). The V gene lost 6 bases and the J gene lost 8 bases, with 6 bases spanning the gap. CDR3 length: 10 amino acids. The CDR3 bases that were read are TGTGCCAGCAGCCCCGGCACCCAGTAC. Its translation: CASSPGTQY. The full CDR3 protein is CASSPGTQYF.

As for this clone: Germline and genes here are mouse. From the germline J gene comes the end of the CDR3, since the read stops 1 residue before it. The V and J genes are TRBV4 and TRBJ1-4; the D is unclear. Trimming removed 3 bases at V and 5 bases at J, with 7 bases between. Per germline, CDR1 LGHDT and CDR2 YNNKQL (reference sequence). The CDR3 is made up of 13 amino acids. CDR3 loop: CASSYSHNERLFF. The DNA read from the CDR3 is TGTGCCAGCAGCTACTCACATAACGAAAGATTATTT. The complete variable domain, with remaining parts taken from reference TRBV4 and TRBJ1-4, reads ETAVFQTPNYHVTQVGNEVSFNCKQTLGHDTMYWYKQDSKKLLKIMFSYNNKQLIVNETVPRRFSPQSSDKAHLNLRIKSVEPEDSAVYLCASSYSHNERLFFGHGTKLSVL.

With regard to this clone: All gene names here are mouse names. The read is 1 residue too short to cover the CDR3 end, so that end is filled in from the germline J gene. This sequence joins TRBV16 and TRBJ1-3; weak D call: TRBD1 (6 bases). The germline V and J ends were trimmed by 5 bases and 0 bases, with 8 bases remaining between them. The CDR3 has 14 amino acids. CDR1 and CDR2 from the germline V gene are SGHSA and FRNQAP. The CDR3 protein is CASSPQGSGNTLYF. The DNA read from the CDR3 is TGTGCAAGCAGCCCACAGGGTTCTGGAAATACGCTCTAT.

To note about this clone: Mouse gene names and germline throughout. The CDR3 goes on 1 residue after the read ends, and that part is filled in from the germline J gene. The chain couples TRBV16 to TRBJ2-4; 7 bases agree with TRBD2. CDR3 length: 16 amino acids. Germline V gene data show CDR1 as SGHSA and CDR2 as FRNQAP. With 1 base clipped from V and 3 bases from J, the junction kept 7 bases outside the gene matches. The part of the CDR3 DNA that was read is TGTGCAAGCAGCTTAGGTTGGGGGGTGGGACAAAACACCTTGTAC. Its translation: CASSLGWGVGQNTLY. The entire CDR3 is CASSLGWGVGQNTLYF.

This clone turned up a few times. Gene names refer to mouse genes. The identical CDR3 is also encoded by other nucleotide sequences in the sample. The CDR3 bases that were read are TGTGCCAGCAGTCTACGCAGTTATGAACAGTAC. It codes for CASSLRSYEQY. The CDR3 in full is CASSLRSYEQYF. V is TRBV26 and J is TRBJ2-7; no firm D call. With the read ending 1 residue before the CDR3 end, the germline J gene is used to fill in that end. In germline, CDR1 is KGHPV, CDR2 FQNQEV (reference sequence). This CDR3 is 12 amino acids long. Trimming took 3 bases from V and 4 from J, leaving 7 bases between them.